This T cell receptor (beta chain) was found in a study of blood T cells in healthy people across ages. Study conclusions and caveats: In older individuals, TCR beta diversity per million T cells was lower, falling roughly linearly with age. Because sorting was not performed, PBMCs prevented conclusive naive versus antigen-experienced comparison.

Germline CDR1 and CDR2: SQVTM and ANQGSEA. This CDR3 is built from 16 residues. J gave up 3 bases and V 3 bases, and 9 bases lay outside the gene matches. Primed by a sample-barcoded 5' primer and a J-beta primer mix, a second PCR proceeded for roughly 6 to 12 cycles. MiXCR was run by TCRdb on the 5' RACE reads, yielding one entry per CDR3 protein. The sample holds some 1,800,000 distinct CDR3 sequences; about two fifths are singletons and the top ten take under 30%. Comment on this clonotype: The antigen is unknown.

This TCR came from a human donor in good health. What was sequenced was blood. The rearrangement links TRBV29-1 to TRBJ2-3; TRBD2 matches 10 bases. As DNA, the CDR3 is TGCAGCGTTGACCATAGCGGGGGGATTGGGACAGATACGCAGTATTTT. Its protein is CSVDHSGGIGTDTQYF.